These 24 T cell receptor beta chains share one sample of origin, sequenced in a study of T cells in Graves' hyperthyroidism and ophthalmopathy. Amplified TCR beta CDR3 regions came from RNA transcripts. The primer set for the first-round RT-PCR of the TCR CDR3 was HTBI. TCRdb passed the multiplex PCR reads through MiXCR, listing each CDR3 protein once. The table has around 800,000 distinct CDR3 sequences, about 38% seen once. The source material was blood. The source is a man aged 18 to 29 with Graves' hyperthyroidism.

In this sample, this clonotype turned up many times. The chain employs TRBV29-1 and TRBJ1-2; TRBD1 might be the D (6 bases). V lost 4 bases and J 7 bases, leaving 16 bases between the germline ends. Germline CDR1 reads SQVTM; CDR2 reads ANQGSEA. The CDR3 totals 13 residues. DNA for the CDR3: TGCAGCGTTGTCCCCCCCAACAGGGCTGGCTACACCTTC. This gives the protein CSVVPPNRAGYTF.

This clonotype was counted ten times or more. The junction does not match germline at one end; this may be a read error. In nucleotides, the CDR3 is TGTGCTAGCAGCTTAGGAGCGGGAGGCGCGTACGAGCAGTACTTC. It yields the protein CASSLGAGGAYEQYF. The chain joins TRBV7-7 to TRBJ2-7; TRBD2 matches 9 bases. The CDR3 covers 15 residues. The germline CDR1 and CDR2 sequences are SSHAT and FNYEAQ (reference sequence).

This rearrangement joins TRBV10-3 to TRBJ1-4, with TRBD1 as a possible D gene (5 bases). V lost 6 bases, J lost 0 bases, and 11 bases lay in between. The CDR3 has 15 residues. The germline V gene has CDR1 ENHRY and CDR2 SYGVKD. DNA for the CDR3: TGTGCCATCAGAGAAGGGGATTCAACTAATGAAAAACTGTTTTTT. The encoded protein is CAIREGDSTNEKLFF.

This clonotype was recorded many times. V and J are TRBV15 and TRBJ1-1; 9 bases map to TRBD1. The J segment lost 6 bases and the V segment lost 4 bases, leaving 6 bases of the junction unmatched. This CDR3 contains 14 residues. Germline V lookup: CDR1 LNHNV, CDR2 YYDKDF (reference sequence). The DNA of the CDR3 is TGTGCCACCAGCACACGGACAGGGGAGTCTGAAGCTTTCTTT. Its protein product is CATSTRTGESEAFF.

This chain uses TRBV20-1 with TRBJ2-7; 7 nucleotides align to TRBD1. CDR3 length: 12 amino acids. The V segment lost 4 bases and the J segment 2 bases; nucleotides outside the gene matches: 2. CDR1 and CDR2 (germline): DFQATT, SNEGSKA (reference sequence). The CDR3 loop is CSANQGAYEQYF. CDR3 DNA: TGCAGTGCTAATCAGGGGGCCTACGAGCAGTACTTC.

The chain employs TRBV9 and TRBJ1-1, with 9 bases identical to TRBD1. V lost 2 bases to trimming and J lost 3 bases; unmatched junction nucleotides: 11. The CDR3 totals 17 residues. CDR1 is SGDLS, CDR2 YYNGEE, per germline. This CDR3 reads CASSVGQGGRWDTEAFF. The DNA of the CDR3 is TGTGCCAGCAGCGTGGGACAGGGAGGCAGGTGGGACACTGAAGCTTTCTTT.

This clonotype was counted at least ten times. The chain couples TRBV20-1 to TRBJ1-3; D is uncertain. Germline V gene sequence: CDR1 DFQATT, CDR2 SNEGSKA (reference sequence). The CDR3 loop spans 13 amino acids. Trimming took 0 bases from V and 0 from J, leaving 3 bases between them. The CDR3 nucleotides read TGCAGTGCTAGAGAGGCCTCTGGAAACACCATATATTTT. It encodes CSAREASGNTIYF.

This clonotype occurred once. The chain carries TRBV11-1 and TRBJ2-7; D may correspond to TRBD1 or TRBD2 (5 bases each). Trimming shortened V by 3 bases and J by 2 bases, and 11 bases separated the two germline ends. The CDR3 has 14 residues. Looked up from germline, CDR1 is SGHAT and CDR2 is FQDESV (reference sequence). The CDR3 region is CASSFPGQAYEQYF. CDR3 sequence (DNA): TGTGCCAGCAGCTTCCCGGGGCAGGCCTACGAGCAGTACTTC.

Many counts were recorded for this clonotype. The chain links TRBV2 to TRBJ1-1; D is unresolved. From germline, CDR1 is SNHLY and CDR2 FYNNEI. This CDR3 spans 14 amino acids. Between the trimmed V and J ends, which lost 9 bases and 0 bases, there was a span of 14 bases. DNA of the CDR3: TGTGCCAGAACTTTGGGAGTTCTGAACACTGAAGCTTTCTTT. It encodes CARTLGVLNTEAFF.

The chain uses TRBV28 and TRBJ2-7, with 8 nucleotides matching TRBD2. This CDR3 has 15 residues. V lost 1 base, J lost 6 bases, and 8 bases stayed unmatched. Germline V gives CDR1 MDHEN, CDR2 SYDVKM. CDR3 nucleotides: TGTGCCAGCAGTTTATCGACGGGAGGGATGGGCGAGCAGTACTTC. It encodes CASSLSTGGMGEQYF.

This clonotype was found many times. The CDR3 nucleotides read TGCAGTGCCAGGACAGGGGGAGACACTGAAGCTTTCTTT. Amino acid sequence: CSARTGGDTEAFF. The chain employs TRBV20-1 and TRBJ1-1; 10 nucleotides line up with TRBD1. The junction had 4 bases not matched to a gene; V was cut back by 6 bases and J by 3 bases. Germline V gives CDR1 DFQATT, CDR2 SNEGSKA (reference sequence). The CDR3 contains 13 residues.

CDR3 loop: CSYQGLNTEAFF. The CDR3 DNA sequence: TGCAGTTACCAGGGATTGAACACTGAAGCTTTCTTT. The chain employs TRBV29-1 and TRBJ1-1, with TRBD1 as a possible D gene (5 bases). There are 12 residues in the CDR3. Germline V lookup: CDR1 SQVTM, CDR2 ANQGSEA.

The chain has TRBV5-6 and TRBJ1-4; D might be TRBD1 (5 bases). The CDR3 loop spans 13 amino acids. Looked up from germline, CDR1 is SGHDT and CDR2 is YYEEEE. The V end lost 7 bases, the J end lost 6 bases, and 13 bases lay between the germline ends. CDR3 region: CASGRQSDEKLFF. In DNA form, the CDR3 reads TGTGCCAGCGGCCGACAGTCAGATGAAAAACTGTTTTTT.

This clonotype was observed at least ten times. The chain recombines TRBV20-1 with TRBJ1-2; D perhaps matches TRBD1 (5 bases). The germline V gene has CDR1 DFQATT and CDR2 SNEGSKA (reference sequence). The CDR3 covers 11 residues. The V and J ends lost 5 bases and 4 bases respectively, with 8 bases between them. The CDR3 sequence is CSAGGLYGYTF. The DNA for the CDR3 is TGCAGTGCTGGGGGTCTCTATGGCTACACCTTC.

At least ten counts were recorded for this clonotype. The rearrangement uses TRBV10-3 and TRBJ2-2, with D possibly matching TRBD1 (6 bases). Trimming removed 5 bases from V and 4 bases from J, with 17 bases in between. CDR1 and CDR2 from the germline V gene are ENHRY and SYGVKD. CDR3 length equals 16 residues. CDR3 amino acids: CAISQLQGRSTGELFF. CDR3 sequence (DNA): TGTGCCATCAGTCAGTTACAGGGTCGGAGCACCGGGGAGCTGTTTTTT.

The chain recombines TRBV2 with TRBJ2-7; TRBD2 matches 10 bases. CDR1 SNHLY and CDR2 FYNNEI come from the germline V gene. Trimming removed 10 bases from V and 2 bases from J; junction bases left unmatched: 8. The CDR3 length is 14 residues. The CDR3 sequence is CATAGLAITYEQYF. The CDR3 DNA is TGTGCCACCGCGGGACTAGCGATTACCTACGAGCAGTACTTC. The full variable domain, completed using reference TRBV2 and TRBJ2-7, is EPEVTQTPSHQVTQMGQEVILRCVPISNHLYFYWYRQILGQKVEFLVSFYNNEISEKSEIFDDQFSVERPDGSNFTLKIRSTKLEDSAMYFCATAGLAITYEQYFGPGTRLTVT.

The chain links TRBV29-1 to TRBJ2-7; 11 positions agree with TRBD1. With V trimmed by 4 bases and J by 5 bases, 4 bases remained unmatched. Germline CDR1 reads SQVTM; CDR2 reads ANQGSEA. The CDR3 has 13 amino acids. CDR3 nucleotides: TGCAGCGTTGGGGACAGGGGGAGGAACGAGCAGTACTTC. Its protein product is CSVGDRGRNEQYF.

The genes are TRBV20-1 and TRBJ2-7; possibly TRBD2 for D (5 bases). V dropped 6 bases and J dropped 6 bases, with 21 bases sitting between them. This CDR3 is 14 amino acids long. From germline, CDR1 is DFQATT and CDR2 SNEGSKA (reference sequence). CDR3 in amino acids: CSASAGADPLEQYF. As DNA, the CDR3 is TGCAGTGCCTCGGCTGGAGCGGATCCCCTCGAGCAGTACTTC.

The chain joins TRBV20-1 to TRBJ1-2, with a tentative D call TRBD1 (6 bases). The germline V gene encodes CDR1 DFQATT and CDR2 SNEGSKA (reference sequence). With 1 base removed from V and 5 bases from J, the gap between germline ends came to 14 bases. This CDR3 is 14 amino acids long. CDR3 coding DNA: TGCAGTGCTAGAGTCCCAGGGGCGGAATATGGCTACACCTTC. Translated: CSARVPGAEYGYTF.

The rearrangement links TRBV7-9 to TRBJ2-5; D perhaps matches TRBD2 (6 bases). Germline V gene lookup returns CDR1 SEHNR and CDR2 FQNEAQ (reference sequence). V lost 10 bases to trimming and J lost 4 bases, with 13 bases between them. This CDR3 spans 12 amino acids. The CDR3 nucleotides are TGTGCCACCACCGAGGAGGGAGAGACCCAGTACTTC. Amino acids: CATTEEGETQYF.

This clonotype was counted between two and nine times. This chain links TRBV12-3 or TRBV12-4 with TRBJ1-1, with D perhaps matching TRBD1 (5 bases). Trimming took 4 bases from V and 10 from J, leaving 16 bases between them. The CDR3 runs 13 residues. The CDR3 DNA reads as TGTGCCAGCAGTTCCGGACTCCCGGGACGAGCTTTCTTT. Encoded protein: CASSSGLPGRAFF.

The V gene is TRBV7-9, the J gene TRBJ1-2; the match to TRBD1 covers 7 bases. Germline V gene data show CDR1 as SEHNR and CDR2 as FQNEAQ (reference sequence). The CDR3 covers 14 residues. After removal of 5 bases from V and 8 bases from J, the junction contained 11 bases not matched to a gene. CDR3 in DNA: TGTGCCAGCAGCCCAACGACAGGGAGTCACGGCTACACCTTC. Translated: CASSPTTGSHGYTF.

The chain's CDR3 is CASSPSSAAVGLYEQYF. Here the CDR3 DNA reads TGTGCCAGCAGCCCGAGCTCCGCCGCGGTGGGGCTCTACGAGCAGTACTTC. V gene TRBV7-2 combines with J gene TRBJ2-7, with D possibly being TRBD1 (5 bases). V was shortened by 5 bases and J by 3 bases, with 23 bases between the two germline ends. This CDR3 has 17 amino acids. Germline V lookup: CDR1 SGHTA, CDR2 FQGNSA. The full variable domain, completed using reference TRBV7-2 and TRBJ2-7, is GAGVSQSPSNKVTEKGKDVELRCDPISGHTALYWYRQSLGQGLEFLIYFQGNSAPDKSGLPSDRFSAERTGGSVSTLTIQRTQQEDSAVYLCASSPSSAAVGLYEQYFGPGTRLTVT.

This clonotype was counted ten times or more. The chain couples TRBV20-1 to TRBJ1-4; D is possibly TRBD1 (5 bases). CDR3 size: 13 residues. V lost 6 bases to trimming and J lost 7 bases, with 15 bases between them. Germline loops: CDR1 DFQATT, CDR2 SNEGSKA (reference sequence). The CDR3 region is CSALSGASEKLFF. The CDR3 coding sequence is TGCAGTGCCCTCAGTGGGGCGAGTGAAAAACTGTTTTTT.